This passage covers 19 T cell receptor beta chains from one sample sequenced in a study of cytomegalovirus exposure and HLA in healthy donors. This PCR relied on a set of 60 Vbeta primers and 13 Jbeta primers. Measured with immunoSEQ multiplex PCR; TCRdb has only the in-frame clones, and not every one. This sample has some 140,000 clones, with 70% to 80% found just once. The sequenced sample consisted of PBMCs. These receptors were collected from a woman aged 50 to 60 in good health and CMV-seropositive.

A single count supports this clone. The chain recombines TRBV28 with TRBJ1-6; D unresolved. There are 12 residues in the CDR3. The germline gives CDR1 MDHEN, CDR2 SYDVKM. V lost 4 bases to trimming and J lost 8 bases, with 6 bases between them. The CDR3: CASSSGDSPLHF. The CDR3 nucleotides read TGTGCCAGCAGTTCCGGGGATTCACCCCTCCACTTT.

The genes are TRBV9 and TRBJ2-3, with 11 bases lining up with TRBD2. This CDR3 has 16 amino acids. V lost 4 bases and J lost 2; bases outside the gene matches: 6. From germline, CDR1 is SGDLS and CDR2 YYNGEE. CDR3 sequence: CASSPGTSGYTDTQYF. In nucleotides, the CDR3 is TGTGCCAGCAGCCCCGGGACTAGCGGATACACAGATACGCAGTATTTT.

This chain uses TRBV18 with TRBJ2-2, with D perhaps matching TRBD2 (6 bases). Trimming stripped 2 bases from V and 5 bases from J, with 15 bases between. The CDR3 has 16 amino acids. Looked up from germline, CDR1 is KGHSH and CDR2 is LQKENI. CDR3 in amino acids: CASSPELPGGTGELFF. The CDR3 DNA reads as TGTGCCAGCTCACCAGAATTGCCCGGGGGTACCGGGGAGCTGTTTTTT.

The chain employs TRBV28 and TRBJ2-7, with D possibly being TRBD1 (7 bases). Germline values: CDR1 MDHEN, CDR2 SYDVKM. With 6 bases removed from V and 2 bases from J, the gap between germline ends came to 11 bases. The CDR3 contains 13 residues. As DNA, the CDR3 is TGTGCCAGCAGGCAGGGGGGTGCCTACGAGCAGTACTTC. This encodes CASRQGGAYEQYF.

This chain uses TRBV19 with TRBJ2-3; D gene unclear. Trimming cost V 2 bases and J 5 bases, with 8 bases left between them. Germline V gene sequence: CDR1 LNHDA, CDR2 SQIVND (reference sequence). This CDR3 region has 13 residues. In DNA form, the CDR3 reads TGTGCCAGTAGTATAAGCTTAGAAGATACGCAGTATTTT. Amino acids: CASSISLEDTQYF. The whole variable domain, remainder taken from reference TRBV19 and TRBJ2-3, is DGGITQSPKYLFRKEGQNVTLSCEQNLNHDAMYWYRQDPGQGLRLIYYSQIVNDFQKGDIAEGYSVSREKKESFPLTVTSAQKNPTAFYLCASSISLEDTQYFGPGTRLTVL.

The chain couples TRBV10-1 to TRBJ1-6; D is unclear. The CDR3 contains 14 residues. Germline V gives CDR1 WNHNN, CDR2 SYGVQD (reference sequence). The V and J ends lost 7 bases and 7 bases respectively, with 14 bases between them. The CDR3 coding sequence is TGCGCCAGCACTGGGCGGGGTTTCAATTCACCCCTCCACTTT. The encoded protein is CASTGRGFNSPLHF.

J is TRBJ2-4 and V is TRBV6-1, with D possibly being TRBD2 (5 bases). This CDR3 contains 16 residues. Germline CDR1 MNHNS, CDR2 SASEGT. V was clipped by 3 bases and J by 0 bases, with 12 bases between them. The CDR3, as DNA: TGTGCCAGCAGTGATTTTGGACGGGAAGCCAAAAACATTCAGTACTTC. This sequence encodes CASSDFGREAKNIQYF.

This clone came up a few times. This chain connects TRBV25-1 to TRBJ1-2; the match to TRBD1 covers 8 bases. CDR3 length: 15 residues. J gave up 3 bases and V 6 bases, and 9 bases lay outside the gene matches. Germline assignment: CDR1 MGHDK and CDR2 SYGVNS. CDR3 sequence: CASRPNSGGDYGYTF. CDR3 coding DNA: TGTGCCAGCAGACCAAACTCAGGGGGCGACTATGGCTACACCTTC.

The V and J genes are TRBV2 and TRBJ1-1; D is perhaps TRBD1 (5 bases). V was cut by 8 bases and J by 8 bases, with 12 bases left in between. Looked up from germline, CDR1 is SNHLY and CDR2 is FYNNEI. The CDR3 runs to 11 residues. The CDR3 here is CASCGRAEAFF. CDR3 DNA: TGTGCCAGCTGTGGCAGGGCCGAAGCTTTCTTT.

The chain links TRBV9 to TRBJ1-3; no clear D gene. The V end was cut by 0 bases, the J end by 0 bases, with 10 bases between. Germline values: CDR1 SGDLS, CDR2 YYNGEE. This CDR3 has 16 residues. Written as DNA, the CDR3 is TGTGCCAGCAGCGTAGATTGGGCCAGCTCTGGAAACACCATATATTTT. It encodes CASSVDWASSGNTIYF. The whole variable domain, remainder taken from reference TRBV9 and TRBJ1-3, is DSGVTQTPKHLITATGQRVTLRCSPRSGDLSVYWYQQSLDQGLQFLIQYYNGEERAKGNILERFSAQQFPDLHSELNLSSLELGDSALYFCASSVDWASSGNTIYFGEGSWLTVV.

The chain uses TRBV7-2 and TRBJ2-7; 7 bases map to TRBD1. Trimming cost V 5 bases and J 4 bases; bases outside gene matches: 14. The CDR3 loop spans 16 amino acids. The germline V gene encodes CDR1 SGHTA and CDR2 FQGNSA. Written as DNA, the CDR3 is TGTGCCAGCAGCCCACGTGGGACAGCGCTTAGGTACGAGCAGTACTTC. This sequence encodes CASSPRGTALRYEQYF.

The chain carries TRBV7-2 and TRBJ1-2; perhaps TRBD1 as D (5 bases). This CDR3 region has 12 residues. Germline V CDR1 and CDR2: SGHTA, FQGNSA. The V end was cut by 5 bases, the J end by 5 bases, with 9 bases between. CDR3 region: CASSIQGYGYTF. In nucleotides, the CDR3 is TGTGCCAGCAGCATCCAGGGTTATGGCTACACCTTC.

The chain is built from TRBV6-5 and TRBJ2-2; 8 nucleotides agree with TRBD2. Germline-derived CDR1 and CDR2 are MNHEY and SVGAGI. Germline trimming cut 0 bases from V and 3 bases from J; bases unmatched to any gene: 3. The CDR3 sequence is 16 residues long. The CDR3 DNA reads TGTGCCAGCAGTTACTCTGGACTAGCATACACCGGGGAGCTGTTTTTT. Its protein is CASSYSGLAYTGELFF.

DNA for the CDR3: TGTGCCAGTAGTAACGCGGGACTAGCGGGGGGTAGGGATACGCAGTATTTT. It codes for CASSNAGLAGGRDTQYF. This sequence joins TRBV19 and TRBJ2-3; 15 bases match TRBD2. In germline, CDR1 is LNHDA, CDR2 SQIVND (reference sequence). With V trimmed by 4 bases and J by 6 bases, 8 bases remained unmatched. The CDR3 runs 17 residues.

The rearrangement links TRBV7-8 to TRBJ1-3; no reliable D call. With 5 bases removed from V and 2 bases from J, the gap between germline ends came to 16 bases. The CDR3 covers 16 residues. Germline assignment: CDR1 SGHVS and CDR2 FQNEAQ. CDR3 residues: CASSPSRGGPGNTIYF. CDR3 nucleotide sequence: TGTGCCAGCAGCCCATCTCGGGGTGGCCCTGGAAACACCATATATTTT. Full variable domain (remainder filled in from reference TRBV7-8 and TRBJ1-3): GAGVSQSPRYKVAKRGQDVALRCDPISGHVSLFWYQQALGQGPEFLTYFQNEAQLDKSGLPSDRFFAERPEGSVSTLKIQRTQQEDSAVYLCASSPSRGGPGNTIYFGEGSWLTVV.

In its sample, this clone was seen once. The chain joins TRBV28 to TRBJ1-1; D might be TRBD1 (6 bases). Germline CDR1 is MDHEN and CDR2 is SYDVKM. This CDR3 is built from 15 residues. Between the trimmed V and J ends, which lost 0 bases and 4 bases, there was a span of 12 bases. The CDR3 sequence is CASSLWQGLGTEAFF. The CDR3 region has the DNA TGTGCCAGCAGTTTATGGCAGGGGTTGGGCACTGAAGCTTTCTTT.

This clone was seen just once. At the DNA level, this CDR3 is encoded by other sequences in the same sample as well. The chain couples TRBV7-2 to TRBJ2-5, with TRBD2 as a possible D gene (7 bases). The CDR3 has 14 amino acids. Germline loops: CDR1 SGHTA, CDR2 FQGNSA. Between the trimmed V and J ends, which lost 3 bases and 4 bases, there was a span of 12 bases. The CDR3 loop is CASSLGGRGETQYF. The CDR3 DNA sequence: TGTGCCAGCAGCTTGGGGGGGCGCGGAGAGACCCAGTACTTC.

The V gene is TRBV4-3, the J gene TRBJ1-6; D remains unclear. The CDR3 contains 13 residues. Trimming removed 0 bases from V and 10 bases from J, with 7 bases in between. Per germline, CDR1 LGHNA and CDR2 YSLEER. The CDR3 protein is CASSQDRRSPLHF. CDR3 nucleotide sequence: TGCGCCAGCAGCCAAGATAGGAGGTCACCCCTCCACTTT.

CDR3 DNA: TGTGCCAGCAGCCTAGGTCCAGACGCTGCAACTAATGAAAAACTGTTTTTT. As protein: CASSLGPDAATNEKLFF. V usage is TRBV5-4 and J usage is TRBJ1-4; D uncertain. The CDR3 totals 17 residues. Looked up from germline, CDR1 is SGHNT and CDR2 is YYREEE (reference sequence). V was clipped by 4 bases and J by 0 bases, with 16 bases between them.